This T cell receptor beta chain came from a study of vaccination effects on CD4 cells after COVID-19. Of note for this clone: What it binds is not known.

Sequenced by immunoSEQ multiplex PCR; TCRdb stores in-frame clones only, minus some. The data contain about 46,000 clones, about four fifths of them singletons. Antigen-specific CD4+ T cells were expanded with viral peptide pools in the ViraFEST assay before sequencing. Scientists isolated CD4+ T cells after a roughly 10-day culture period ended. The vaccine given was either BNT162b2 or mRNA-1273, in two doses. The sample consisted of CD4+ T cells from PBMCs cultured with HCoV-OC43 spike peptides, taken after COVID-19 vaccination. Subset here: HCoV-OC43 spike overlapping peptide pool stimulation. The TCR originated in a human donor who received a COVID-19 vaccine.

In DNA, the CDR3 is TGTGCCAGCAGTACACGACAGGGGGCGAAATACGAGCAGTACTTC. Amino acid sequence: CASSTRQGAKYEQYF. The chain joins TRBV6-5 to TRBJ2-7, with 10 bases aligning to TRBD1. V lost 5 bases, J lost 4 bases, and 8 bases stayed unmatched. CDR3 length: 15 amino acids. CDR1 is MNHEY, CDR2 SVGAGI, per germline.